Below, one T cell receptor (beta chain) is given with its context. Germline CDR1 and CDR2: PRHDT and FYEKMQ (reference sequence). The V and J ends lost 0 bases and 7 bases, in that order; junction bases with no gene match: 12. This CDR3 contains 17 residues. Sequencing used immunoSEQ multiplex PCR; TCRdb keeps in-frame clones, though not all of them. The sample shows some 800,000 clones, 85% to 95% of them seen only once. Terminally differentiated effector memory CD45RA+ cells were excluded from the naive CD8 cells, which were CD45RO-negative and positively selected for CCR7. The sample comes from a study of shared clonotypes between healthy human individuals.

Sequencing was performed on naive CD8+ T cells sorted from blood. The clonotype comes from a man younger than 45 in good health. This chain links TRBV13 with TRBJ1-2; 9 bases agree with TRBD1. The CDR3 reads CASSLGFPDRGIGGYTF. CDR3 bases: TGTGCCAGCAGCTTAGGTTTCCCGGACAGGGGAATTGGTGGCTACACCTTC.